This paragraph reports one T cell receptor beta chain. Its target is unknown. Repertoires were generated with immunoSEQ multiplex PCR, while TCRdb's copy carries only in-frame clones and drops some. The sample consists of under 150,000 clones, around 90% of them appearing once. The data were obtained in a study of T cell responses to AZD1222 COVID-19 vaccine. Study-wide findings and caveats: CD4 TCRs linked to vaccination spanned spike, dominating at 160-218 and 743-854. Donors were mostly white British, more females; clonal diversity possibly underestimated. After two AZD1222 doses, spike-specific TCR breadth and depth rose versus day 0.

V was cut by 1 base and J by 1 base, with 7 bases left in between. The germline gives CDR1 KGHSH, CDR2 LQKENI. CDR3 length: 14 amino acids. The receptor was derived from an adult in good health. The starting material was peripheral blood, obtained on day 0 of AZD1222 vaccination. The chain is built from TRBV18 and TRBJ1-1, with D hard to call. CDR3 in DNA: TGTGCCAGCTCACCACAAACAAAGAACACTGAAGCTTTCTTT. It is translated as CASSPQTKNTEAFF.